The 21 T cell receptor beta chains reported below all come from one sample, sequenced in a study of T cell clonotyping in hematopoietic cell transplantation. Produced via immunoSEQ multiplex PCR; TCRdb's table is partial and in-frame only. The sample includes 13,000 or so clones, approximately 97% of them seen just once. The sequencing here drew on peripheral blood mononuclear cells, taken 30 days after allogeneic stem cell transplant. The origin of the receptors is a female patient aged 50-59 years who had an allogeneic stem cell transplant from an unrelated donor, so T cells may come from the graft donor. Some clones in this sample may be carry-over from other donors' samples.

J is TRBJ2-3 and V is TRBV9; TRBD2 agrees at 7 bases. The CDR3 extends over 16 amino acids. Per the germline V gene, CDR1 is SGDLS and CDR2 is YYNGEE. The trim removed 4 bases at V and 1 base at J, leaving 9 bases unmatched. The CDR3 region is CASSIGGETRTDTQYF. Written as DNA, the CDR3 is TGTGCCAGCAGCATTGGGGGGGAAACCCGCACAGATACGCAGTATTTT.

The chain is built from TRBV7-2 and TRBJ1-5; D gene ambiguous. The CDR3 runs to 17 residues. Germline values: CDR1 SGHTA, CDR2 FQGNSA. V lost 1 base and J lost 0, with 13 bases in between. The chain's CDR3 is CASSLVGGGFSNQPQHF. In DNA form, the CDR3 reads TGTGCCAGCAGCTTAGTAGGTGGTGGATTTAGCAATCAGCCCCAGCATTTT.

CDR3 loop: CASRPDRGEQFF. The CDR3 DNA reads TGTGCCAGCAGGCCTGATAGGGGTGAGCAGTTCTTC. This rearrangement joins TRBV7-6 to TRBJ2-1, with D maybe TRBD1 (5 bases). Trimming pared 6 bases from V and 9 bases from J, leaving 12 bases between. The CDR3 loop spans 12 amino acids. Germline V gives CDR1 SGHVS, CDR2 FNYEAQ.

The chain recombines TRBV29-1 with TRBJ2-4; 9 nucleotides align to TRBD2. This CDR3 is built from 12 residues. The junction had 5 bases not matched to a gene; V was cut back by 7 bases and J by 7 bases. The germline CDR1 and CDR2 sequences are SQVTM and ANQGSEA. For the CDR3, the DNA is TGCAGCGCCGCCAGCGGGGGGAACATTCAGTACTTC. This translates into CSAASGGNIQYF.

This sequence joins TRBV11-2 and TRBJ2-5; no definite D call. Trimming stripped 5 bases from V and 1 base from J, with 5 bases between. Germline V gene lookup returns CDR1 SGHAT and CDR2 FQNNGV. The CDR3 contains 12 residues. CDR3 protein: CASSKLQETQYF. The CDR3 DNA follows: TGTGCCAGCAGCAAACTCCAAGAGACCCAGTACTTC.

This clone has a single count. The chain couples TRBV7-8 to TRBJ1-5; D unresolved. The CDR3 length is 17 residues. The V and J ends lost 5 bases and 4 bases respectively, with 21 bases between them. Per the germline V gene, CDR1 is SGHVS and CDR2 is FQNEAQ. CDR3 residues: CASSPRALFNLNQPQHF. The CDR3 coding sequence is TGTGCCAGCAGCCCCCGGGCCCTCTTTAACTTGAATCAGCCCCAGCATTTT.

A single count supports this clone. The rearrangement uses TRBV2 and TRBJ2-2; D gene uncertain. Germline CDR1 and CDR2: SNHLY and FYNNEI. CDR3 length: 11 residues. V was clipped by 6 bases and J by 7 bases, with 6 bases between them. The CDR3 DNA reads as TGTGCCAGCAGGAGACTCGGGGAGCTGTTTTTT. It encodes CASRRLGELFF. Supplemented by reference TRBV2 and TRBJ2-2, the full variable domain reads EPEVTQTPSHQVTQMGQEVILRCVPISNHLYFYWYRQILGQKVEFLVSFYNNEISEKSEIFDDQFSVERPDGSNFTLKIRSTKLEDSAMYFCASRRLGELFFGEGSRLTVL.

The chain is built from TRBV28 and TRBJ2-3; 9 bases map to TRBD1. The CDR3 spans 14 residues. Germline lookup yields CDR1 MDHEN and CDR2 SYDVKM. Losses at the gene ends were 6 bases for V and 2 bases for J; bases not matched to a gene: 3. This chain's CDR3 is CASSRDRDTDTQYF. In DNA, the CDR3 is TGTGCCAGCAGCCGGGACAGGGACACAGATACGCAGTATTTT.

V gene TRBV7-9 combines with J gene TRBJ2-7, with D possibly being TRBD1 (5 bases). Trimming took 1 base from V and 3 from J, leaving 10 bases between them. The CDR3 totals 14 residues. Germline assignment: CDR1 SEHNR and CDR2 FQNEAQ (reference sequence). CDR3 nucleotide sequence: TGTGCCAGCAGCTTAGAGGGGATTATCTACGAGCAGTACTTC. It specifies CASSLEGIIYEQYF. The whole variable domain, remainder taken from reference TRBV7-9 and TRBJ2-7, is DTGVSQNPRHKITKRGQNVTFRCDPISEHNRLYWYRQTLGQGPEFLTYFQNEAQLEKSRLLSDRFSAERPKGSFSTLEIQRTEQGDSAMYLCASSLEGIIYEQYFGPGTRLTVT.

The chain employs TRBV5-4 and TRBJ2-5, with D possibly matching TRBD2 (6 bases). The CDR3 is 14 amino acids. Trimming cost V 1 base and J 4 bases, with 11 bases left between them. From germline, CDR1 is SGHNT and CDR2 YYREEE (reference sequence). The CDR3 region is CASSLKGLGETQYF. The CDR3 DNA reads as TGTGCCAGCAGCTTGAAGGGACTGGGAGAGACCCAGTACTTC.

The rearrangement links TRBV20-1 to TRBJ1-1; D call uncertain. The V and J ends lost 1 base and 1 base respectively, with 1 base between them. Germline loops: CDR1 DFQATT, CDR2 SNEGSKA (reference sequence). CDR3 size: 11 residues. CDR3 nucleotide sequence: TGCAGTGCTAGAGGGAACACTGAAGCTTTCTTT. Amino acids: CSARGNTEAFF.

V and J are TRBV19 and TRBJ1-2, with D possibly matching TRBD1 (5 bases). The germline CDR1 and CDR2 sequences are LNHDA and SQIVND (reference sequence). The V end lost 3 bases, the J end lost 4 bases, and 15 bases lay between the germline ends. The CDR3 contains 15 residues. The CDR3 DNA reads TGTGCCAGTAGTATCCCCACAGGCGGTGGCTATGGCTACACCTTC. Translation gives CASSIPTGGGYGYTF.

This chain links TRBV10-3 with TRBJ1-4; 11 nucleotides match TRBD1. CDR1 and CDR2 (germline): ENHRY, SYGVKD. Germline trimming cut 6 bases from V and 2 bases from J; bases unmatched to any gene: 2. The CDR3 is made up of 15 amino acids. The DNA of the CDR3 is TGTGCCATCAGGGACAGGGGGCCCACTAATGAAAAACTGTTTTTT. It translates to CAIRDRGPTNEKLFF.

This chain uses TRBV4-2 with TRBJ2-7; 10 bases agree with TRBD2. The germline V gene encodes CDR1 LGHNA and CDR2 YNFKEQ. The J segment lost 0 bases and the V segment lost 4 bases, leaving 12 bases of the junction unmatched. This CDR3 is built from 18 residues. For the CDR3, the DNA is TGTGCCAGCAGCCCCCGTAGTAGCGGGGGGCAAAGCTCCTACGAGCAGTACTTC. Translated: CASSPRSSGGQSSYEQYF.

In nucleotides, the CDR3 is TGCGCCAGCAGCGTGGGACTAGCGGGAGTACTCGGGGAGCTGTTTTTT. Translated, it gives CASSVGLAGVLGELFF. The chain joins TRBV5-1 to TRBJ2-2, with TRBD2 matching 14 bases. V dropped 4 bases and J dropped 7; count of bases not matched to a gene: 6. The CDR3 runs 16 residues. Germline loops: CDR1 SGHRS, CDR2 YFSETQ.

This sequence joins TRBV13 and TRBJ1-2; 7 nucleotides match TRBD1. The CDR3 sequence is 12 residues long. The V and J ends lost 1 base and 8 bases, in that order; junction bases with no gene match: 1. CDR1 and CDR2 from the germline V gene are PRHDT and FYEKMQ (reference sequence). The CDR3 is CASSLDRGGYTF. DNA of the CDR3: TGTGCCAGCAGCTTAGACAGGGGAGGCTACACCTTC.

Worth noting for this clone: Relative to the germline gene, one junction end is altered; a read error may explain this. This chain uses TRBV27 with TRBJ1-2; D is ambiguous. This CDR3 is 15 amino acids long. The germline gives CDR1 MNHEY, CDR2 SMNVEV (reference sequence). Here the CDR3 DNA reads TGTGCCAGCAAATACGGTGACGGACCACTCTATGGCTACGCCTTC. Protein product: CASKYGDGPLYGYAF.

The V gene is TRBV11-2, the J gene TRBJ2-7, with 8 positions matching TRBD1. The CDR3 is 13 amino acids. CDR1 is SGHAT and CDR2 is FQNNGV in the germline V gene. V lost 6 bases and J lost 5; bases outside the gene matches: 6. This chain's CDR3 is CASRTGAGNEQYF. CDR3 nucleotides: TGTGCCAGCAGGACAGGGGCTGGGAACGAGCAGTACTTC.

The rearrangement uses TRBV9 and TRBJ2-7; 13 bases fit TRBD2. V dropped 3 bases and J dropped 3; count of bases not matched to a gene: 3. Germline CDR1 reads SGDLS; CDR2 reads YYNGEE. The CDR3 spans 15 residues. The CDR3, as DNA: TGTGCCAGCAGCGGACGACTAGCGGGAGGCTACGAGCAGTACTTC. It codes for CASSGRLAGGYEQYF. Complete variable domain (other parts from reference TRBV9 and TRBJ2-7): DSGVTQTPKHLITATGQRVTLRCSPRSGDLSVYWYQQSLDQGLQFLIQYYNGEERAKGNILERFSAQQFPDLHSELNLSSLELGDSALYFCASSGRLAGGYEQYFGPGTRLTVT.

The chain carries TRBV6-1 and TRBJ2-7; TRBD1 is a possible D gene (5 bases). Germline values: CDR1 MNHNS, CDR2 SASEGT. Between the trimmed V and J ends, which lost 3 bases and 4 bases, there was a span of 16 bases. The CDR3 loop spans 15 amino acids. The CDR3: CASSDSSGAFYEQYF. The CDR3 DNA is TGTGCCAGCAGTGACTCGTCTGGGGCCTTTTACGAGCAGTACTTC.

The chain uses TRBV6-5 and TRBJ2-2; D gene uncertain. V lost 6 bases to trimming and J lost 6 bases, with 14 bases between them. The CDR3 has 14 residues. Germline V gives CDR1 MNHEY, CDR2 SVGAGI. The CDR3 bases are TGTGCCAGCAGACGACCAGAAGAGTCCGGGGAGCTGTTTTTT. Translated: CASRRPEESGELFF.